This T cell receptor (beta chain) was recorded in a study of blood T cells in healthy people across ages. Study-level findings and limits: Expanded clonotype changes were possibly confounded by unknown donor CMV status.

Through a sample-barcoded 5' primer and a J-beta primer mix, a second PCR was run for roughly 6 to 11 cycles. One entry per CDR3 protein, called by TCRdb with MiXCR from the 5' RACE reads. The sample shows roughly 800,000 distinct CDR3 sequences, 53% of them seen only once. The CDR3 length is 14 residues. Trimming removed 5 bases from V and 7 bases from J, with 12 bases in between. Germline V CDR1 and CDR2: SGHAT, FQDESV (reference sequence). About this clonotype itself: What it recognizes is unknown.

The sequence came from a man older than 75 in good health. The rearrangement uses TRBV11-1 and TRBJ1-6; D uncertain. Sequencing used blood. CDR3 nucleotide sequence: TGTGCCAGCAGCGTCGGACGGGCCAATTCACCCCTCCACTTT. Translated: CASSVGRANSPLHF.